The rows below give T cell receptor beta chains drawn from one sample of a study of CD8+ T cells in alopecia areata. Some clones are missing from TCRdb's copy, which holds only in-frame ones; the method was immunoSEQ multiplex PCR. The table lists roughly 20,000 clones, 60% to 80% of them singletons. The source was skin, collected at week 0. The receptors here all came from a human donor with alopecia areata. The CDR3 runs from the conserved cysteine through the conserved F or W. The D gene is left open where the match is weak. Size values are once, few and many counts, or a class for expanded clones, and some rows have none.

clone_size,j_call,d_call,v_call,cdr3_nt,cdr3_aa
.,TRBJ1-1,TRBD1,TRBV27,TGTGCCAGCAGACAGGGGAATGTGGGAACAGTAGAAGCTTTCTTT,CASRQGNVGTVEAFF
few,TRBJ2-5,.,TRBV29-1,TGCAGCACCAGGGAAGGGGGTGAGCAGTACTTC,CSTREGGEQYF
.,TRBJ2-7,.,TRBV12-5,TGTGCTAGTGGTTTGGGAAACGGTTACGAGCAGTACTTC,CASGLGNGYEQYF
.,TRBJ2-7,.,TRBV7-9,TGTGCCAGCAGCTTAGACGTCCTTCACTCCTACGAGCAGTACTTC,CASSLDVLHSYEQYF
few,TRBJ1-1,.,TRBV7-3,TGTGCCAGCAGCTCGGGGGGTAACACTGAAGCTTTCTTT,CASSSGGNTEAFF
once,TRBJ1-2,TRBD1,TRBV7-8,TGTGCCAGCAGCTTAGCCGGAAGGCAGGGGGACCCCTATGGCTACACCTTC,CASSLAGRQGDPYGYTF
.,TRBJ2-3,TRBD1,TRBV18,TGTGCCAGCTCAGAGCCGGGACAGGGGTTCTTGGCGCAGTATTTT,CASSEPGQGFLAQYF
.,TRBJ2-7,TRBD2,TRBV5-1,TGCGCCAGCAGCTTATTTGGCGGGGGGGACTCCTACGAGCAGTACTTC,CASSLFGGGDSYEQYF
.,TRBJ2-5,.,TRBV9,TGTGCCAGCAGCAGCGGCGGGGTGGAGACCCAGTACTTC,CASSSGGVETQYF
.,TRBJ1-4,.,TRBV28,TGTGCCAGCAGAGTGGGGGGGGGCCCGGAAAAACTGTTTTTT,CASRVGGGPEKLFF
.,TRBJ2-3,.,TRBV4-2,TGTGCCAGCAGCCAGCAAGCGGAATCATCAGATACGCAGTATTTT,CASSQQAESSDTQYF
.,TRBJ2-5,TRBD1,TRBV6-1,TGTGCCAGCAGTGAACGATTTAGGACAGGGTTCCCCCAAGAGACCCAGTACTTC,CASSERFRTGFPQETQYF
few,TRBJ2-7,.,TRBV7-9,TGTGCCAGCTCTTCGGCCTACGAGCAGTACTTC,CASSSAYEQYF
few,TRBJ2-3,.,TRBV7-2,TGTGCCAGCAGCTTGGTTGCAGATACGCAGTATTTT,CASSLVADTQYF
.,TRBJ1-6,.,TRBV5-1,TGCGCCACCCTAGAGAGGGAGGTCACCCGAGGTTATTCACCCCTCCACTTT,CATLEREVTRGYSPLHF
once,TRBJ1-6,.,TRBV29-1,TGCAGCGTTGAAGATCTCTCGGGGGGACTCCACTTT,CSVEDLSGGLHF
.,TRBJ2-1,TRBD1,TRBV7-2,TGTGCCAGCAGCCCTATACCTCTCGTGGGACAGGGGGCTGGTGAGCAGTTCTTC,CASSPIPLVGQGAGEQFF
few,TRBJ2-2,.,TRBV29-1,TGCAGCGTTTCCGTGGACACCGGGGAGCTGTTTTTT,CSVSVDTGELFF
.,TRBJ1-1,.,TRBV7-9,TGTGCCAGCAGCTTAGAGACAGGACTGAACACTGAAGCTTTCTTT,CASSLETGLNTEAFF
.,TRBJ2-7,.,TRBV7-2,TGTGCCAGCAGCTCCTTATCCTACGAGCAGTACTTC,CASSSLSYEQYF
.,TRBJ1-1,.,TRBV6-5,TGTGCCAGCAGTCACTCGCCGAACACTGAAGCTTTCTTT,CASSHSPNTEAFF
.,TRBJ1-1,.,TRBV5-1,TGCGCCAGCAGGGGAGGGACCCAGAACACTGAAGCTTTCTTT,CASRGGTQNTEAFF
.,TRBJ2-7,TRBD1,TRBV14,TGTGCCAGCAGCCCCCAACAGGGGGGAGCCTACGAGCAGTACTTC,CASSPQQGGAYEQYF
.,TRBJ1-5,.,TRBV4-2,TGTGCCAGCAGCCAGACGACTATCCTTCGAGGAAGCAATCAGCCCCAGCATTTT,CASSQTTILRGSNQPQHF
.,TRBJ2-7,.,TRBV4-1,TGCGCCAGCAGCCCTCGCCGGGACAATAGAGAGCAGTACTTC,CASSPRRDNREQYF
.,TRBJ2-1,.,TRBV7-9,TGTGCCAGCAGTTCCACAGGGCCTGGGTACAATGAGCAGTTCTTC,CASSSTGPGYNEQFF
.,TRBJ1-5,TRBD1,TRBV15,TGTGCCACCAGCAGAGAAACAGGGGGCAATCAGCCCCAGCATTTT,CATSRETGGNQPQHF
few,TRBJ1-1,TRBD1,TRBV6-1,TGTGCCAGCAGTTGGGGACAGGGGAGAACTGAAGCTTTCTTT,CASSWGQGRTEAFF
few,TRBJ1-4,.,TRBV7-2,TGTGCCAGCAGCCTCGTGGGAGGTAATGAAAAACTGTTTTTT,CASSLVGGNEKLFF
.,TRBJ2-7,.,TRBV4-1,TGCGCCAGCAAGGTGGGAAGTTCATCTTCCGAGCAGTACTTC,CASKVGSSSSEQYF
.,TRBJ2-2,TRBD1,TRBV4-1,TGCGCCAGCAGCCAAGCGTGGACGGACAGGGGGCTAAACACCGGGGAGCTGTTTTTT,CASSQAWTDRGLNTGELFF
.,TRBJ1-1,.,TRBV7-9,TGTGCCAGCAGCTTAGTAGGAGTGAACACTGAAGCTTTCTTT,CASSLVGVNTEAFF
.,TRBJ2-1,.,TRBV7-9,TGTGCCAGCCGTCGGGACACCACTAGGAATGAGCAGTTCTTC,CASRRDTTRNEQFF
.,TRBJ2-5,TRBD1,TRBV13,TGTGCCAGCAGCTCGTCCCGGGACAGGGGGCAGGGGACCCAGTACTTC,CASSSSRDRGQGTQYF
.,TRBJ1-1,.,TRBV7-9,TGTGCCAGTAAAGGGGCTATGAACACTGAAGCTTTCTTT,CASKGAMNTEAFF
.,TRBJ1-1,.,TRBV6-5,TGTGCCAGCAGAAAGGGGACCACTGAAGCTTTCTTT,CASRKGTTEAFF
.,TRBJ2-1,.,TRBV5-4,TGTGCCAGCAGGGAACAGGTTGGGAATGAGCAGTTCTTC,CASREQVGNEQFF
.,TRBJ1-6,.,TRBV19,TGTGCCAGTAGTCCCCGAGGCTCCTATAATTCACCCCTCCACTTT,CASSPRGSYNSPLHF
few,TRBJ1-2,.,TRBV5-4,TGTGCCAGCAGCTTAACGGGACACACGATTTTCGGCTATGGCTACACCTTC,CASSLTGHTIFGYGYTF
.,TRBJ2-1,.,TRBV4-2,TGTGCCAGCAGCCTCCAGGGGGGGACTAGATATTCCTACAATGAGCAGTTCTTC,CASSLQGGTRYSYNEQFF
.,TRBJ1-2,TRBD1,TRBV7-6,TGTGCCAGCAGCTTACATCGACAGGGAGTTTTTTCCGGGGGCTACACCTTC,CASSLHRQGVFSGGYTF
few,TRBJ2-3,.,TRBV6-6,TGTGCCAGCAGTTTTGGTTGGACCTCTAGCACAGATACGCAGTATTTT,CASSFGWTSSTDTQYF
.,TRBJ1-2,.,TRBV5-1,TGCGCCAGCAGCTCCAGGGGCCAGCCGAACTATGGCTACACCTTC,CASSSRGQPNYGYTF
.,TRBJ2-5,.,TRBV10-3,TGTGCCATCAGTGATCGAGGGGGAGTAGAGGAGACCCAGTACTTC,CAISDRGGVEETQYF
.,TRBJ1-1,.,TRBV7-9,TGTGCCAGCAGCTTACAGGGTCGGTACACTGAAGCTTTCTTT,CASSLQGRYTEAFF
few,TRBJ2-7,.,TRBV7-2,TGTGCCAGCAGCCGCCCCGGACAGCCCCACGAGCAGTACTTC,CASSRPGQPHEQYF
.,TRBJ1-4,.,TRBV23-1,TGCGCCAGCAGTCAATCTCGACGCTGTCCGGCAAACGAAGCAACTAATGAAAAACTGTTTTTT,CASSQSRRCPANEATNEKLFF
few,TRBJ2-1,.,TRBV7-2,TGTGCCAGCAGCTCCCCCCGGCCGGATAATGAGCAGTTCTTC,CASSSPRPDNEQFF
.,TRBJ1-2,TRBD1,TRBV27,TGTGCCAGCAGTCTCGAAGGGACAGGGTTTCGCTACACCTTC,CASSLEGTGFRYTF
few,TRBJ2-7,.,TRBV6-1,TGTGCCAGCAGTTTATCAGGGTTCCCCTACGAGCAGTACTTC,CASSLSGFPYEQYF
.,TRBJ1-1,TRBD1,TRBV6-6,TGTGCCAGCAGTCCGAGGGGGCACACTGAAGCTTTCTTT,CASSPRGHTEAFF
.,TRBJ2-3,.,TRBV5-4,TGTGCCAGCAGCTTGGGTGGAACTAGCACAGATACGCAGTATTTT,CASSLGGTSTDTQYF
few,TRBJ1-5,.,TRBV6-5,TGTGCCAGCAGTTACCGGGACACTTCGAATCAGCCCCAGCATTTT,CASSYRDTSNQPQHF
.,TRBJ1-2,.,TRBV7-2,TGTGCCAGCAGCTTAGATGGAGGCGCCGCGAGTGGCTACACCTTC,CASSLDGGAASGYTF